This TCR beta chain appears in the sequencing data of a study of blood T cell repertoires in COVID-19. Study-level background: The study drew acute and convalescent COVID-19 samples from the United States, Italy and Spain. T cells, B-cell-depleted T cells, or PBMCs provided the cDNA or gDNA that served as material.

Here immunoSEQ multiplex PCR was the method, and the copy in TCRdb shows in-frame clones only, minus some. The repertoire holds about 150,000 clones, with around 83% as singletons. This clonotype was obtained from a woman aged 60-70 years with COVID-19, enrolled during active disease. Sequencing was done on a sample of peripheral blood.

In DNA form, the CDR3 reads TGTGCCAGCAGCCAAGATTGGGGGACTAGCGGGGGGACCTACAATGAGCAGTTCTTC. It specifies CASSQDWGTSGGTYNEQFF. The V gene is TRBV4-2, the J gene TRBJ2-1; 15 bases fit TRBD2. V lost 0 bases to trimming and J lost 2 bases; unmatched junction nucleotides: 5. Per the germline V gene, CDR1 is LGHNA and CDR2 is YNFKEQ. The CDR3 sequence is 19 residues long.